The entry below gives a single TCR beta chain sequence along with its context. This specimen comes from a study of patients and donors after allogeneic stem cell transplantation. TCRdb re-called the RT-PCR reads with MiXCR, one entry per CDR3 protein. Of about 960,000 distinct CDR3 sequences in the sample, over 15% were seen once. The specimen sequenced was blood, either unsorted or a sorted T cell fraction (not recorded which). The receptor was derived from a human donor who was either an allogeneic HSCT recipient or a stem cell or donor lymphocyte infusion donor (not recorded which). It is not recorded whose cells these are; they may come from a transplant donor.

CDR3 in DNA: TGTGCCAGCAGAGACAGGACGCCTTACACCGGGGAGCTGTTTTTT. Protein sequence: CASRDRTPYTGELFF. The genes are TRBV7-2 and TRBJ2-2; a weak D match, TRBD1 (6 bases). This CDR3 contains 15 residues. V gave up 6 bases and J gave up 3 bases, with 14 bases separating them. Germline V gives CDR1 SGHTA, CDR2 FQGNSA.